This is a list of T cell receptor beta chains from one sample in a study of blood T cell repertoires in COVID-19. Generated by immunoSEQ multiplex PCR, the TCRdb table keeps only in-frame clones and is missing some. The sample holds over 75,000 clones, 83% seen once. Sequenced: peripheral blood. These receptors were taken from a human donor in a cohort sampled during active COVID-19. Each CDR3 is given without its conserved first and last residue.

J,V,CDR3
TRBJ2-2,TRBV11-2,ASSPSGGIGELF
TRBJ1-4,TRBV5-1,ASSVTPGQPNEKLF
TRBJ2-7,TRBV28,ASSLGQAYRGEQY
TRBJ2-7,TRBV5-1,ASTPGLAGYEQY
TRBJ1-2,TRBV19,ASSIDPQAYGYT
TRBJ2-4,TRBV13,ASSSRDINIQY
TRBJ1-1,TRBV15,ATSRSAGFQRSTEAF
TRBJ2-7,TRBV29-1,SVRGTGDYEQY
TRBJ2-1,TRBV4-3,ASSRDRGRRNEQF
TRBJ2-7,TRBV20-1,SASTDTYEQY
TRBJ2-1,TRBV7-9,ASSSGQGLF
TRBJ1-5,TRBV28,ASSDDRNQPQH
TRBJ2-2,TRBV7-3,ASSATPETGSTGELF
TRBJ2-7,TRBV28,ASSPGTGHYEQY
TRBJ2-6,TRBV6-1,ASSEHKTAPGANVLT
TRBJ1-1,TRBV3-1/TRBV3-2,ASSPRGGTEAF
TRBJ2-7,TRBV28,ASSSPWRDRGRFNEQY
TRBJ1-4,TRBV5-1,ASSVQGATEKLF
TRBJ2-7,TRBV5-6,ASSLEQSYEQY
TRBJ1-5,TRBV6-2/TRBV6-3,ASSYPMPGGYDSNQPQH
TRBJ2-1,TRBV11-3,ASSARGGASEQF
TRBJ1-5,TRBV28,ASSSPQGSNQPQH
TRBJ1-5,TRBV4-1,ASSQDRGNQPQH
TRBJ1-2,TRBV6-1,ASSETPGQGAEGYT
TRBJ1-1,TRBV4-1,ASGTFTPQGRTEAF
TRBJ2-1,TRBV5-1,ASSPGLAGVSDEQF
TRBJ2-7,TRBV6-5,ASTDRGHSYEQY
TRBJ1-3,TRBV10-3,AIEPGNSGNTIY
TRBJ2-3,TRBV6-2/TRBV6-3,ASSSREFTQY
TRBJ1-2,TRBV2,ASSDSDRPNPNYGYT
TRBJ1-2,TRBV28,ASSPIANYGYT
TRBJ2-2,TRBV7-2,ASSKGPGRGDTGELF
TRBJ2-5,TRBV7-8,ASSVLPGQQETQY
TRBJ1-3,TRBV7-9,ATLLRELGNTIY
TRBJ1-1,TRBV18,ASSQSGGTEAF
TRBJ1-1,TRBV21-1,ASSKAGDTEAF
TRBJ1-3,TRBV30,ALPRGSGNTIY
TRBJ2-1,TRBV3-1/TRBV3-2,ASSQVREQF
TRBJ2-3,TRBV3-1/TRBV3-2,ASSQDLPGIGPKDTQY
TRBJ1-2,TRBV19,ASSTKQGAGGYT
TRBJ2-3,TRBV29-1,SVVGLAGEVADTQY
TRBJ2-5,TRBV27,ASSLFGQGAGETQY
TRBJ1-5,TRBV6-2/TRBV6-3,ASSSPGTGHNQPQH
TRBJ2-1,TRBV6-6,ASSYGGQRNNEQF
TRBJ2-2,TRBV11-3,ASSPTQGADTGELF
TRBJ2-7,TRBV5-5,ASSLHGTDSYEQY
TRBJ1-1,TRBV6-5,ASRQLLNTEAF
TRBJ1-1,TRBV19,ASSGGAANTEAF
TRBJ2-7,TRBV5-1,ASSLGQGLTYEQY
TRBJ2-1,TRBV10-3,AISVGTGGWYEQF
TRBJ1-5,TRBV19,ASSIEPGKSNQPQH